This T cell receptor beta chain was captured by sequencing in a study of blood T cells in healthy people across ages. Study observations and caveats: Getting older went along with TCR beta diversity per million T cells dropping roughly linearly.

Using a J-beta primer mix together with a sample-barcoded 5' primer, a second PCR was run for roughly 6 to 12 cycles. TCRdb re-called the 5' RACE reads through MiXCR, storing one row per CDR3 protein. Among 890,000 or so distinct CDR3 sequences, 60% to 80% were seen once, and the ten largest hold about 27%. About this clonotype: Its antigen is not identified.

After removal of 3 bases from V and 1 base from J, the junction contained 8 bases not matched to a gene. This CDR3 comprises 18 residues. The germline V gene has CDR1 LGHNA and CDR2 YSLEER. The sequence was collected from a man under 40 in good health. The J gene is TRBJ2-6, the V gene TRBV4-3, with 8 bases matching TRBD2. The material sequenced was blood. CDR3 sequence: CASSQTGLVISGANVLTF. CDR3 in DNA: TGCGCCAGCAGCCAGACGGGACTAGTTATATCTGGGGCCAACGTCCTGACTTTC.